The 6 T cell receptor beta chains below come from one sample, sequenced in a study of T cell changes during pregnancy in multiple sclerosis. TCRdb's copy holds only in-frame clones and misses some; the assay was immunoSEQ multiplex PCR. The sample lists 30,000 to 35,000 clones, about 90% occurring once. The sequenced sample was CD8+ T cells from peripheral blood mononuclear cells, obtained after pregnancy. Receptors originate from a female donor with multiple sclerosis, enrolled in a pregnancy study.

This clone has only one observation. The chain recombines TRBV5-6 with TRBJ1-5; a weak D match, TRBD1 (5 bases). The V end lost 4 bases, the J end lost 8 bases, and 22 bases lay between the germline ends. Looked up from germline, CDR1 is SGHDT and CDR2 is YYEEEE. The CDR3 extends over 16 amino acids. CDR3 DNA: TGTGCCAGCAGCCTGGGAGATGACAGCCCCACCGAGCCCCAGCATTTT. This translates into CASSLGDDSPTEPQHF.

A few counts support this clone. The V and J genes are TRBV5-4 and TRBJ2-1, with TRBD2 matching 8 bases. Germline trimming cut 2 bases from V and 4 bases from J; bases unmatched to any gene: 5. Germline assignment: CDR1 SGHNT and CDR2 YYREEE (reference sequence). CDR3 length equals 15 residues. The CDR3 spells CASSFGSGSYNEQFF. The CDR3 nucleotides are TGTGCCAGCAGCTTTGGGAGCGGGAGTTACAATGAGCAGTTCTTC.

The chain employs TRBV9 and TRBJ2-3; no definite D call. V lost 3 bases to trimming and J lost 5 bases, with 10 bases between them. The CDR3 spans 13 residues. The germline gives CDR1 SGDLS, CDR2 YYNGEE. The CDR3 sequence is CASSGAPGDTQYF. The CDR3 DNA follows: TGTGCCAGCAGCGGAGCCCCGGGAGATACGCAGTATTTT.

The rearrangement links TRBV7-9 to TRBJ2-7; possible D gene TRBD2, 6 bases. Per the germline V gene, CDR1 is SEHNR and CDR2 is FQNEAQ (reference sequence). V was clipped by 5 bases and J by 1 base, with 9 bases between them. CDR3 length: 13 amino acids. This chain's CDR3 is CASSHGSSYEQYF. CDR3 nucleotide sequence: TGTGCCAGCAGCCACGGGAGTTCCTACGAGCAGTACTTC.

The rearrangement uses TRBV5-6 and TRBJ1-5; D perhaps matches TRBD1 (5 bases). The ends were cut back, 4 bases at V and 8 bases at J, with 19 bases in the middle. The CDR3 length is 15 residues. In germline, CDR1 is SGHDT, CDR2 YYEEEE. CDR3 nucleotide sequence: TGTGCCAGCAGCGTGGGTATAGGGGCGCGAGAGCCCCAGCATTTT. Encoded protein: CASSVGIGAREPQHF.

This clone has just a few counts. This chain uses TRBV25-1 with TRBJ1-1; no firm D call. CDR3 size: 11 residues. Trimming stripped 7 bases from V and 5 bases from J, with 8 bases between. Germline V lookup: CDR1 MGHDK, CDR2 SYGVNS. For the CDR3, the DNA is TGTGCCAGCACGGGCGGGACTGAAGCTTTCTTT. Protein: CASTGGTEAFF.